This T cell receptor (beta chain) was retrieved from a study of T cell responses to AZD1222 COVID-19 vaccine. Study-wide findings and caveats: The donor cohort was predominantly white British with a female majority, and clonal diversity may have been underestimated. Across the whole spike, CD4 TCRs peaked at regions 160-218 and 743-854. Nearly half of spike-specific TCRs reportedly go after variant regions that carry no mutations.

As regards this clone: Its antigen remains unidentified.

Trimming removed 5 bases at V and 5 bases at J, with 12 bases between. The CDR3 loop spans 13 amino acids. Germline assignment: CDR1 SGHNT and CDR2 YENEEA. Assay used: immunoSEQ multiplex PCR; TCRdb lists only in-frame clones, some missing. The sample contains about 200,000 clones, about 92% of which appear only once. Specimen: peripheral blood, collected on day 0 of MenACWY control vaccination. This chain joins TRBV11-3 and TRBJ1-1; D is uncertain. The TCR comes from an adult in good health. CDR3 DNA: TGTGCCAGCAGCGAAATGCGAGGAACTGAAGCTTTCTTT. Translation gives CASSEMRGTEAFF.